The TCR beta chain described here comes from a study of blood T cell repertoires in COVID-19. CDR1 is MNHEY, CDR2 SVGAGI, per germline. V lost 0 bases, J lost 3 bases, and 4 bases stayed unmatched. There are 16 residues in the CDR3. As handled by the study authors: The authors estimated nucleated cell counts from reference gene primer amplification. Sequenced by immunoSEQ multiplex PCR; TCRdb stores in-frame clones only, minus some. For V, J and clone size, that table is used; D and trimming come from the DNA. The data contain approximately 190,000 clones, around four fifths of them singletons. The chain recombines TRBV6-5 with TRBJ2-2; 7 nucleotides align to TRBD2. This TCR was sampled from a human donor in a cohort sampled during active COVID-19. The sequenced material came from peripheral blood. The CDR3 DNA reads as TGTGCCAGCAGTTACTCGATGGGGGGGGACACCGGGGAGCTGTTTTTT. Protein product: CASSYSMGGDTGELFF.